The text below deals with one T cell receptor beta chain. These data belong to a study of blood T cell repertoires in COVID-19. Profiled with immunoSEQ multiplex PCR; TCRdb holds only in-frame clones, not every one. Of about 250,000 clones listed, 70% to 90% were seen once; the top ten hold 15% to 17%. CDR3 length: 14 residues. V trimming: 4 bases; J trimming: 9 bases; junction bases outside the gene matches: 12. Germline V gene sequence: CDR1 SGHDT, CDR2 YYEEEE. The recovered donors of Cohort 3 showed two negative PCRs, clearance, or symptom resolution. The TCR originated in a man aged 18 to 29 who had recovered from COVID-19. Material: PBMCs or T cells enriched from blood (not recorded which). The rearrangement links TRBV5-6 to TRBJ1-1; 7 bases fit TRBD1. CDR3 sequence (DNA): TGTGCCAGCAGCGCGGGACAGAGGGCTGGGAAAGCTTTCTTT. Translation: CASSAGQRAGKAFF.